The T cell receptor (beta chain) described here comes from a study of cytotoxic CD8 clonotypes in ibrutinib-treated CLL. Across the whole study: For this cohort, patients were about a dozen relapsed/refractory and some 15 treatment-naive, while some 18 were IGHV unmutated. Productive templates averaged about 230,000 per sample, and productive rearrangements around 97,000.

Produced via immunoSEQ multiplex PCR; TCRdb's table is partial and in-frame only. The table includes about 84,000 clones, more than 70% detected once. Germline CDR1 reads SGHRS; CDR2 reads YFSETQ. Deletions cut 4 bases from V and 3 bases from J, with 14 bases between. This CDR3 is built from 14 residues. The V call is TRBV5-1, the J call TRBJ2-7; possible D gene TRBD2, 6 bases. The sample here was PBMCs, taken before ibrutinib treatment. The TCR was taken from a human donor with chronic lymphocytic leukemia. The CDR3 spells CASSIQGLNYEQYF. Here the CDR3 DNA reads TGCGCCAGCAGCATTCAAGGACTAAACTACGAGCAGTACTTC. The whole variable domain, filled in from reference TRBV5-1 and TRBJ2-7, reads KAGVTQTPRYLIKTRGQQVTLSCSPISGHRSVSWYQQTPGQGLQFLFEYFSETQRNKGNFPGRFSGRQFSNSRSEMNVSTLELGDSALYLCASSIQGLNYEQYFGPGTRLTVT.